A single sample is the source of the 31 T cell receptor beta chains below, sequenced in a study of T cells in Graves' hyperthyroidism and ophthalmopathy. Researchers amplified the TCR beta CDR3 regions from RNA transcripts. HTBI primers were used for first-round RT-PCR of the TCR CDR3. TCRdb fed the multiplex PCR reads into MiXCR, producing one record per CDR3 protein. Altogether 500,000 to 650,000 distinct CDR3 sequences are present, 46% being singletons, with the ten largest covering 35% to 50%. Sequencing was performed on peripheral blood or thyroid tissue (not recorded which). The origin of the receptors is an adult woman with Graves' disease, either hyperthyroidism or ophthalmopathy (not recorded which).

The chain carries TRBV7-8 and TRBJ1-1; perhaps TRBD1 as D (5 bases). Trimming removed 8 bases from V and 6 bases from J, with 13 bases in between. The CDR3 loop spans 12 amino acids. Germline values: CDR1 SGHVS, CDR2 FQNEAQ. Written as DNA, the CDR3 is TGTGCCAGCCCCCCCGGGGACGCTGAAGCTTTCTTT. This sequence encodes CASPPGDAEAFF.

This clonotype was counted at least ten times. The chain couples TRBV4-1 to TRBJ1-5; no clear D. The CDR3 loop spans 14 amino acids. Germline-derived CDR1 and CDR2 are MGHRA and YSYEKL. The V gene lost 0 bases and the J gene lost 4 bases, with 7 bases spanning the gap. CDR3 in DNA: TGCGCCAGCAGCCAAGATGAACGTAATCAGCCCCAGCATTTT. This translates into CASSQDERNQPQHF.

This clonotype was detected a few times. The chain employs TRBV5-1 and TRBJ2-2; 10 bases are a match to TRBD2. The CDR3 runs to 16 residues. Germline assignment: CDR1 SGHRS and CDR2 YFSETQ. Trimming took 2 bases from V and 1 from J; bases not matched to a gene: 2. CDR3: CASSFGTSENTGELFF. The CDR3 DNA follows: TGCGCCAGCAGCTTCGGGACTAGCGAGAACACCGGGGAGCTGTTTTTT.

This clonotype has more than one count but fewer than ten. The V call is TRBV29-1, the J call TRBJ1-2; D might be TRBD1 (6 bases). V shed 2 bases and J shed 6 bases, with 25 bases lying between them. CDR1 and CDR2 (germline): SQVTM, ANQGSEA. CDR3 size: 17 residues. CDR3 protein: CSVEQPRDTSGDDGYTF. The CDR3 nucleotides read TGCAGCGTTGAACAGCCCCGGGACACTTCCGGGGACGATGGCTACACCTTC.

This clonotype was seen only once. Since a much larger clone is just one base distant, this may be a read error. The rearrangement uses TRBV13 and TRBJ2-7, with D possibly being TRBD2 (6 bases). Germline V gene sequence: CDR1 PRHDT, CDR2 FYEKMQ (reference sequence). The CDR3 contains 12 residues. The CDR3 here is CAGSPRDFPQYF. Written as DNA, the CDR3 is TGTGCCGGCAGTCCACGGGACTTCCCCCAGTACTTC.

This clonotype showed up many times. CDR3 nucleotide sequence: TGTGCCAGCAGCCTCGGGCCCAGTGACGAAAAACTGTTTTTT. This gives the protein CASSLGPSDEKLFF. V gene TRBV5-5 combines with J gene TRBJ1-4; no firm D call. V was clipped by 4 bases and J by 8 bases, with 15 bases between them. CDR3 length: 14 residues. Germline lookup yields CDR1 SGHKS and CDR2 YYEKEE (reference sequence).

This clonotype was counted between two and nine times. The genes are TRBV29-1 and TRBJ1-5, with D tentatively TRBD1 (5 bases). CDR3 length: 12 residues. The germline V and J ends were trimmed by 6 bases and 5 bases, with 11 bases remaining between them. Germline CDR1 is SQVTM and CDR2 is ANQGSEA. The CDR3 loop reads CSVGTADQPQHF. The CDR3 DNA reads TGCAGCGTCGGGACGGCGGATCAGCCCCAGCATTTT.

This clonotype showed up many times. J is TRBJ2-5 and V is TRBV6-1; tentatively, D is TRBD1 or TRBD2 (5 bases each). The germline V gene encodes CDR1 MNHNS and CDR2 SASEGT. The CDR3 has 13 residues. Trimming stripped 3 bases from V and 3 bases from J, with 8 bases between. The CDR3 sequence is CASSEMGEETQYF. For the CDR3, the DNA is TGTGCCAGCAGTGAGATGGGGGAAGAGACCCAGTACTTC.

The chain employs TRBV29-1 and TRBJ2-5; a weak D match, TRBD1 (5 bases). Germline V lookup: CDR1 SQVTM, CDR2 ANQGSEA. The length of the CDR3 is 14 residues. The germline V and J ends were trimmed by 6 bases and 5 bases, with 19 bases remaining between them. This chain's CDR3 is CSVCPQGISETQYF. The CDR3 nucleotides read TGCAGCGTGTGTCCCCAGGGTATATCGGAGACCCAGTACTTC.

V and J are TRBV2 and TRBJ1-4, with a tentative D call TRBD1 (6 bases). V lost 9 bases, J lost 12 bases, and 17 bases lay in between. Germline V gives CDR1 SNHLY, CDR2 FYNNEI. CDR3 size: 12 residues. CDR3 region: CASGIFRGELFF. DNA for the CDR3: TGTGCCAGTGGCATCTTCAGGGGTGAACTGTTTTTT. The whole variable domain, filled in from reference TRBV2 and TRBJ1-4, reads EPEVTQTPSHQVTQMGQEVILRCVPISNHLYFYWYRQILGQKVEFLVSFYNNEISEKSEIFDDQFSVERPDGSNFTLKIRSTKLEDSAMYFCASGIFRGELFFGSGTQLSVL.

This sequence joins TRBV2 and TRBJ1-2, with D possibly TRBD1 on 6 matching bases. The CDR3 has 16 residues. The V end was cut by 6 bases, the J end by 4 bases, with 21 bases between. Germline V gene lookup returns CDR1 SNHLY and CDR2 FYNNEI. This CDR3 reads CASSRHLGQGTYGYTF. The CDR3 nucleotides read TGTGCCAGCAGCCGTCATCTGGGGCAGGGGACCTATGGCTACACCTTC.

Worth noting for this clonotype: Because the CDR3 is missing its conserved closing phenylalanine or tryptophan, this is likely a read error. The limits of the CDR3 on the DNA are not certain, so only TCRdb's listed CDR3 is given. The rearrangement uses TRBV5-1 and TRBJ1-4. The CDR3 sequence runs 8 residues, both termini included. Per the germline V gene, CDR1 is SGHRS and CDR2 is YFSETQ. CDR3 sequence reads: CASSPGLG.

The CDR3 DNA is TGTGCCAGCAGCCAAGGCAGGGATCTGCCCCAGCATTTT. This sequence encodes CASSQGRDLPQHF. The chain has TRBV7-3 and TRBJ1-5; perhaps TRBD1 as D (5 bases). Germline V gene lookup returns CDR1 SGHTA and CDR2 FQGTGA. V gave up 5 bases and J gave up 9 bases, with 14 bases separating them. The CDR3 runs 13 residues.

V is TRBV2 and J is TRBJ1-1; D gene unclear. Germline V gene lookup returns CDR1 SNHLY and CDR2 FYNNEI. The CDR3 spans 14 residues. Trimming took 7 bases from V and 0 from J, leaving 12 bases between them. The CDR3 reads CASTRDGMNTEAFF. In DNA, the CDR3 is TGTGCCAGCACCCGAGACGGAATGAACACTGAAGCTTTCTTT. Looking up the rest from reference TRBV2 and TRBJ1-1 gives the full variable domain: EPEVTQTPSHQVTQMGQEVILRCVPISNHLYFYWYRQILGQKVEFLVSFYNNEISEKSEIFDDQFSVERPDGSNFTLKIRSTKLEDSAMYFCASTRDGMNTEAFFGQGTRLTVV.

CDR3 nucleotides: TGTGCCAGCAGCGGGACGGTTGGTGGAGGGGCTAATGAAAAACTGTTTTTT. This translates into CASSGTVGGGANEKLFF. The chain joins TRBV2 to TRBJ1-4; D possibly corresponds to TRBD1 (5 bases). This CDR3 spans 17 amino acids. Germline CDR1 reads SNHLY; CDR2 reads FYNNEI. V lost 6 bases and J 3 bases, leaving 20 bases between the germline ends.

The rearrangement joins TRBV10-2 to TRBJ1-5, with D possibly being TRBD1 (5 bases). Germline V lookup: CDR1 WSHSY, CDR2 SAAADI. The CDR3 spans 13 residues. Trimming left V 0 bases short and J 14 bases short, with 14 bases between. The CDR3 nucleotides are TGCGCCAGCAGTGAGTCTGGGGGATCCCACGAGCATTTT. It encodes CASSESGGSHEHF.

This clonotype was seen repeatedly, ten times or more. This rearrangement joins TRBV5-1 to TRBJ1-1; D is unresolved. This CDR3 contains 15 residues. V was pared by 4 bases and J by 4 bases, with 17 bases between. CDR1 SGHRS and CDR2 YFSETQ come from the germline V gene. This CDR3 reads CASSPGWVGGTEAFF. CDR3 bases: TGCGCCAGCAGCCCAGGATGGGTAGGAGGCACTGAAGCTTTCTTT.

The V call is TRBV24-1, the J call TRBJ1-5; D gene uncertain. V was cut by 5 bases and J by 0 bases, with 7 bases left in between. In germline, CDR1 is KGHDR, CDR2 SFDVKD. CDR3 length: 14 amino acids. DNA of the CDR3: TGTGCCACCAGTGGGGGAGATAGCAATCAGCCCCAGCATTTT. It encodes CATSGGDSNQPQHF.

This chain uses TRBV11-2 with TRBJ1-1; 9 positions match TRBD1. The ends lost 5 bases at V and 4 bases at J; junction bases unmatched: 11. Germline-derived CDR1 and CDR2 are SGHAT and FQNNGV. This CDR3 is built from 16 residues. This CDR3 is CASSANRGRLGTEAFF. CDR3 DNA sequence: TGTGCCAGCAGCGCGAACAGGGGGCGGTTGGGCACTGAAGCTTTCTTT.

The chain links TRBV7-2 to TRBJ1-1, with D unclear. V was pared by 1 base and J by 6 bases, with 6 bases between. Germline-derived CDR1 and CDR2 are SGHTA and FQGNSA. This CDR3 has 12 amino acids. The CDR3 sequence: CASSLEFAEAFF. CDR3 DNA: TGTGCCAGCAGCTTAGAATTCGCTGAAGCTTTCTTT.

The chain employs TRBV12-3 or TRBV12-4 and TRBJ1-6; TRBD1 agrees at 9 bases. Unmatched junction bases numbered 5, after V lost 6 bases and J lost 5 bases. The CDR3 runs 15 residues. The CDR3 sequence: CASRVRDRDNSPLHF. The CDR3 DNA sequence: TGTGCCAGCAGGGTCCGGGACAGGGATAATTCACCCCTCCACTTT.

The chain carries TRBV30 and TRBJ1-1; D is ambiguous. This CDR3 is 14 amino acids long. Germline V CDR1 and CDR2: GTSNPN, SVGIG (reference sequence). V was pared by 0 bases and J by 5 bases, with 13 bases between. The CDR3 reads CAWSVRVSRTEAFF. CDR3 in DNA: TGTGCCTGGAGTGTAAGGGTCAGCAGGACTGAAGCTTTCTTT.

In nucleotides, the CDR3 is TGTGCCAGCAGCCCACGAGAGGGGATAGTGGAGACCCAGTACTTC. Protein: CASSPREGIVETQYF. J is TRBJ2-5 and V is TRBV3-2; the table gives TRBD1 as D, unverified against the DNA. TRBV3-2 is marked as a pseudogene. The CDR3 loop spans 15 amino acids.

Ten or more counts support this clonotype. This rearrangement joins TRBV29-1 to TRBJ1-5; TRBD1 is a possible D gene (5 bases). Trimming removed 7 bases from V and 2 bases from J, with 15 bases in between. The CDR3 has 14 residues. Germline V CDR1 and CDR2: SQVTM, ANQGSEA. This CDR3 is CSASGGSGNQPQHF. CDR3 DNA: TGCAGCGCCTCGGGGGGGAGTGGCAATCAGCCCCAGCATTTT. The variable domain in full, with the rest retrieved from reference TRBV29-1 and TRBJ1-5, is SAVISQKPSRDICQRGTSLTIQCQVDSQVTMMFWYRQQPGQSLTLIATANQGSEATYESGFVIDKFPISRPNLTFSTLTVSNMSPEDSSIYLCSASGGSGNQPQHFGDGTRLSIL.

On this clonotype: The CDR3 carries no conserved terminal phenylalanine or tryptophan, so it likely arises from a read error. This chain joins TRBV20-1 and TRBJ2-5, with D uncertain. The CDR3 has 13 amino acids. The germline gives CDR1 DFQATT, CDR2 SNEGSKA (reference sequence). V shed 0 bases and J shed 2 bases, with 7 bases lying between them. The CDR3 sequence: CSARDTRQETQYI. The CDR3 nucleotides read TGCAGTGCTAGAGATACGCGACAAGAGACCCAGTACATC.

This clonotype was seen a handful of times. V and J are TRBV11-2 and TRBJ1-6; no clear D gene. Per the germline V gene, CDR1 is SGHAT and CDR2 is FQNNGV. The CDR3 contains 13 residues. Here the CDR3 reads CASQDGPRSPLHF. The CDR3 DNA sequence: TGTGCTAGCCAGGATGGACCGAGATCACCCCTCCACTTT.

This clonotype was observed at least ten times. CDR3 protein: CASSHMFSTQYF. DNA of the CDR3: TGCGCCAGCAGCCATATGTTCAGTACGCAGTATTTT. V is TRBV4-1 and J is TRBJ2-3, with D unclear. Trimming left V 3 bases short and J 8 bases short, with 9 bases between. The germline gives CDR1 MGHRA, CDR2 YSYEKL. This CDR3 spans 12 amino acids.

The J gene is TRBJ1-2, the V gene TRBV13; the D gene is possibly TRBD1 (5 bases). V lost 5 bases to trimming and J lost 3 bases, with 19 bases between them. The V gene's germline CDR1 is PRHDT and CDR2 FYEKMQ (reference sequence). The CDR3 consists of 16 residues. DNA of the CDR3: TGTGCCAGCAGCCAAGATCTCGTCACAGGAGACTATGGCTACACCTTC. Translated: CASSQDLVTGDYGYTF. Looking up the rest from reference TRBV13 and TRBJ1-2 gives the full variable domain: AAGVIQSPRHLIKEKRETATLKCYPIPRHDTVYWYQQGPGQDPQFLISFYEKMQSDKGSIPDRFSAQQFSDYHSELNMSSLELGDSALYFCASSQDLVTGDYGYTFGSGTRLTVV.

With respect to this clonotype: One junction end disagrees with the germline gene, perhaps due to a read error. This chain uses TRBV10-1 with TRBJ2-7; a weak D match, TRBD2 (6 bases). The CDR3 contains 13 residues. Looked up from germline, CDR1 is WNHNN and CDR2 is SYGVQD (reference sequence). Here the CDR3 reads CASSGDFRGEQYF. CDR3 nucleotides: TGTGCCAGCAGTGGGGACTTCCGGGGGGAGCAGTACTTC.

The J gene is TRBJ2-5, the V gene TRBV7-2; weak D call: TRBD2 (6 bases). The V end lost 8 bases, the J end lost 4 bases, and 23 bases lay between the germline ends. The germline V gene has CDR1 SGHTA and CDR2 FQGNSA. This CDR3 is built from 16 residues. CDR3 bases: TGTGCCAGCTCGACTCTAGGAGGGAGAAGGGGAGAGACCCAGTACTTC. Translated, it gives CASSTLGGRRGETQYF.

This rearrangement joins TRBV19 to TRBJ2-7; possible D gene TRBD1, 5 bases. The CDR3 extends over 14 amino acids. Germline V gene data show CDR1 as LNHDA and CDR2 as SQIVND (reference sequence). Deletions cut 7 bases from V and 3 bases from J, with 16 bases between. CDR3 in amino acids: CASKETVGDYEQYF. The CDR3 DNA is TGTGCCAGTAAGGAGACAGTCGGAGACTACGAGCAGTACTTC.